This entry lists 4 T cell receptor beta chains sequenced from one sample in a study of OX40 agonist ivuxolimab in advanced cancers. TCRdb's table, derived via immunoSEQ multiplex PCR, lists solely in-frame clones and lacks some. Found here are roughly 43,000 clones, 75% to 95% of them singletons; the top ten hold approximately 4.4%. The sequenced sample was CD4+ or CD8+ T cells sorted from blood, obtained in a trial of the OX40 agonist ivuxolimab. These receptors were obtained from an adult with an advanced solid tumor such as melanoma, head and neck, liver or kidney cancer.

This chain connects TRBV6-5 to TRBJ2-2, with D maybe TRBD2 (6 bases). Germline V lookup: CDR1 MNHEY, CDR2 SVGAGI. This CDR3 has 14 residues. Deletions cut 2 bases from V and 7 bases from J, with 11 bases between. The CDR3 DNA sequence: TGTGCCAGCAGTTACAGGGGAGGAGGCGGGGAGCTGTTTTTT. It translates to CASSYRGGGGELFF.

The V and J genes are TRBV15 and TRBJ2-5; D is uncertain. In germline, CDR1 is LNHNV, CDR2 YYDKDF (reference sequence). V was trimmed by 4 bases and J by 0 bases, leaving 6 bases between them. The CDR3 extends over 13 amino acids. The CDR3 coding sequence is TGTGCCACCAGCACCCCAAACCAAGAGACCCAGTACTTC. The encoded protein is CATSTPNQETQYF.

The chain has TRBV5-4 and TRBJ2-5; 7 nucleotides align to TRBD1. V trimming: 4 bases; J trimming: 9 bases; junction bases outside the gene matches: 6. This CDR3 region has 12 residues. Per the germline V gene, CDR1 is SGHNT and CDR2 is YYREEE (reference sequence). CDR3 in amino acids: CASSPGQTAQYF. CDR3 DNA sequence: TGTGCCAGCAGCCCGGGACAGACGGCCCAGTACTTC.

This rearrangement joins TRBV4-1 to TRBJ2-5; TRBD1 aligns across 7 bases. V lost 3 bases and J lost 3; bases outside the gene matches: 10. This CDR3 contains 16 residues. CDR1 is MGHRA, CDR2 YSYEKL, per germline. The CDR3 sequence: CASSHPSLDREETQYF. CDR3 coding DNA: TGCGCCAGCAGCCATCCGAGCTTAGACAGGGAAGAGACCCAGTACTTC.